The following is a T cell receptor beta chain sequence with its context. The V end lost 7 bases, the J end lost 7 bases, and 20 bases lay between the germline ends. The CDR3 is made up of 15 amino acids. The germline gives CDR1 MNHNY, CDR2 SVGAGI (reference sequence). The method was immunoSEQ multiplex PCR; TCRdb's version includes in-frame clones alone and lacks a portion of them. The sample lists 100,000 or so clones, around 93% occurring once. Any history of autoimmune disease or systemic immunosuppression disqualified patients. These data belong to a study of OX40 agonist ivuxolimab in advanced cancers. Study-wide background: Earlier treatment with anti-PD-1, anti-PD-L1 or anti-CTLA-4 was permitted, and roughly 40% had received some.

V and J are TRBV6-6 and TRBJ2-4; D is uncertain. The sample consisted of CD4+ or CD8+ T cells sorted from blood, taken in a trial of the OX40 agonist ivuxolimab. The sequence derives from an adult with an advanced solid tumor such as melanoma, head and neck, liver or kidney cancer. In DNA, the CDR3 is TGTGCCAGCACTCCCCGAGTGGGATTGGTCAACATTCAGTACTTC. Translation gives CASTPRVGLVNIQYF.